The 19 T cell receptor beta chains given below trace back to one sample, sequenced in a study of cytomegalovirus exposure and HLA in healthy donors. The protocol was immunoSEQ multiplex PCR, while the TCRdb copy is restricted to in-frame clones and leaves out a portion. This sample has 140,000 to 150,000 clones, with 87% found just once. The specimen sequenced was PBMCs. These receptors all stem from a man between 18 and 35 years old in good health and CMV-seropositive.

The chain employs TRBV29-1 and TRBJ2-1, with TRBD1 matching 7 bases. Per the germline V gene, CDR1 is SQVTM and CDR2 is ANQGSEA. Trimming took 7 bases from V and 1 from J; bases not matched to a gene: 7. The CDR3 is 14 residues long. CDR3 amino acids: CSGHTGESYNEQFF. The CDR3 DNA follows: TGCAGCGGACACACAGGGGAGTCCTACAATGAGCAGTTCTTC.

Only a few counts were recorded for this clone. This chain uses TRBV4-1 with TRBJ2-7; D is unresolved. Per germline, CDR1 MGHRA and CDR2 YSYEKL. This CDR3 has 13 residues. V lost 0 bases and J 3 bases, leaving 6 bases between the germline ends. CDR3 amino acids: CASSQELVYEQYF. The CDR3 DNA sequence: TGCGCCAGCAGCCAAGAGTTAGTCTACGAGCAGTACTTC.

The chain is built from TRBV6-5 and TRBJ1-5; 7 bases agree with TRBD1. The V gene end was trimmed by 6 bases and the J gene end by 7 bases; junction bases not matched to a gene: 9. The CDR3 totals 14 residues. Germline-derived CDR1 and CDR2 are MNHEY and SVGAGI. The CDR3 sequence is CASSRTGPGQPQHF. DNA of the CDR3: TGTGCCAGCAGCCGGACAGGTCCGGGGCAGCCCCAGCATTTT.

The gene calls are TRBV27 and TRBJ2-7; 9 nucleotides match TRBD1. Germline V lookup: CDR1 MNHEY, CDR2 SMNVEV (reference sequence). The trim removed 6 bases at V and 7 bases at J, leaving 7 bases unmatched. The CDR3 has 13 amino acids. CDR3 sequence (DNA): TGTGCCAGCAGGGAACAGGGGGCAGAGGAGCAGTACTTC. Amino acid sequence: CASREQGAEEQYF.

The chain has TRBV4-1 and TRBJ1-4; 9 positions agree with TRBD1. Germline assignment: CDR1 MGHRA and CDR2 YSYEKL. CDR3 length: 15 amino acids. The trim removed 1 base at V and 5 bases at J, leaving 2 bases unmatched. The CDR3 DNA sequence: TGCGCCAGCAGCCAAGGGGACAGGGCCAATGAAAAACTGTTTTTT. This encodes CASSQGDRANEKLFF.

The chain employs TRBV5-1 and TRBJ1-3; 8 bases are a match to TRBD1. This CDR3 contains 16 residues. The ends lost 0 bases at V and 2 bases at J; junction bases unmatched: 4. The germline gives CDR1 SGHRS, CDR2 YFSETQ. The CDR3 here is CASSLGGQATGNTIYF. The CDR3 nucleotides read TGCGCCAGCAGCTTGGGGGGACAGGCGACTGGAAACACCATATATTTT.

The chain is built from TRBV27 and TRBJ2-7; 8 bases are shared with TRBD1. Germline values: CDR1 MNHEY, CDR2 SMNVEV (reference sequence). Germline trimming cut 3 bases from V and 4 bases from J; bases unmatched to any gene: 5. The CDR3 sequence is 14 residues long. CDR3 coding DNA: TGTGCCAGCAGTTTGACAGGGGTTAGGTACGAGCAGTACTTC. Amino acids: CASSLTGVRYEQYF.

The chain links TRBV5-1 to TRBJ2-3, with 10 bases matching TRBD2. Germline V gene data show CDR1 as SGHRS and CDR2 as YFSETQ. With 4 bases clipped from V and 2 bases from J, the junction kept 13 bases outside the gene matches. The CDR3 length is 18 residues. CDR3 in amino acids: CASSPLGSSGRITDTQYF. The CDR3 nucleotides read TGCGCCAGCAGCCCCTTAGGGAGTAGCGGGAGGATCACAGATACGCAGTATTTT.

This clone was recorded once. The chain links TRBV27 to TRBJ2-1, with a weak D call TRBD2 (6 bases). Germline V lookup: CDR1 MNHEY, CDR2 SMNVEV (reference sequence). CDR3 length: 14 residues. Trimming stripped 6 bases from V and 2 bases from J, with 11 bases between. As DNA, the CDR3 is TGTGCCAGCAGAGCGGGTAGGGCCTACAATGAGCAGTTCTTC. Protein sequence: CASRAGRAYNEQFF.

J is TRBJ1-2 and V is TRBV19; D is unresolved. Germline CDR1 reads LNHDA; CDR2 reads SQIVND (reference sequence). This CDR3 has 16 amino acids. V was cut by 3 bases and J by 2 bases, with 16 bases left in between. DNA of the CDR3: TGTGCCAGTAGTATTAGGTCCGGAAATAGCAACTATGGCTACACCTTC. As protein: CASSIRSGNSNYGYTF.

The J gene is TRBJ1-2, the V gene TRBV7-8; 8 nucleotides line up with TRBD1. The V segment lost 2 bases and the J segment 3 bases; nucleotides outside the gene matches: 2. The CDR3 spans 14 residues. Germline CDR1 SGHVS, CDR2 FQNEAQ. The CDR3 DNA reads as TGTGCCAGCAGCTTATACAGGGGGGACTATGGCTACACCTTC. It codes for CASSLYRGDYGYTF.

The DNA for the CDR3 is TGTGCCAGCAGTGAGGCTCGGAGCGGGGCTAGCTCCTACGAGCAGTACTTC. Protein sequence: CASSEARSGASSYEQYF. The V and J genes are TRBV25-1 and TRBJ2-7; 7 positions match TRBD2. The germline V gene encodes CDR1 MGHDK and CDR2 SYGVNS. V shed 3 bases, J shed 0 bases, and the junction held 11 bases outside the gene matches. CDR3 length: 17 amino acids.

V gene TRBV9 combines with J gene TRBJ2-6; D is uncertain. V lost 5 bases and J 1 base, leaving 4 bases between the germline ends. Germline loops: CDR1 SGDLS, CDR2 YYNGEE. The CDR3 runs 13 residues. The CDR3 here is CASRASGANVLTF. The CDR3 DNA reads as TGTGCCAGCAGGGCTTCTGGGGCCAACGTCCTGACTTTC.

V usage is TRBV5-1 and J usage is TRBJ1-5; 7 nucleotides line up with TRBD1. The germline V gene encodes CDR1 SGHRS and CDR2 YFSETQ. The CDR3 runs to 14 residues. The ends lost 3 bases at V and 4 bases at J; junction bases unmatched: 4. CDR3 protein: CASSSGQVNQPQHF. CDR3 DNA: TGCGCCAGCAGCTCCGGACAGGTTAATCAGCCCCAGCATTTT.

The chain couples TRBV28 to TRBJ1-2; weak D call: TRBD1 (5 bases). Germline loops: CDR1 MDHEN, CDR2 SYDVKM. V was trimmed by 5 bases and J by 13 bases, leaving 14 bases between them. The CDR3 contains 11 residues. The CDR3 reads CASSERGTRTF. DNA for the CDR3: TGTGCCAGCAGTGAAAGGGGCACCCGCACCTTC.

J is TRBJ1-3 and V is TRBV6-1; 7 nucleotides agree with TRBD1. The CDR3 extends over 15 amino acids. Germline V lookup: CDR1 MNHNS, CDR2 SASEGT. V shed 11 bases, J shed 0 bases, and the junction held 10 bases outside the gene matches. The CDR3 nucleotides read TGTGCCGGAGAACCGGACAGGAGCTCTGGAAACACCATATATTTT. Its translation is CAGEPDRSSGNTIYF.

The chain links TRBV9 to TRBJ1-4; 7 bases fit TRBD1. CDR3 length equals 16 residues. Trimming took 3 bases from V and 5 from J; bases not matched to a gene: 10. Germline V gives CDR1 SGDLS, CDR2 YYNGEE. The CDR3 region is CASSAGTALGNEKLFF. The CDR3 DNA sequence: TGTGCCAGCAGCGCCGGGACAGCCCTCGGGAATGAAAAACTGTTTTTT.

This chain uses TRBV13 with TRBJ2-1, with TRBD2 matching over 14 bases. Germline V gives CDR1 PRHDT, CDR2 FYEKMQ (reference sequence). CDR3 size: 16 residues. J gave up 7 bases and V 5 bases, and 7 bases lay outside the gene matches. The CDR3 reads CASSPQGLAGVNEQFF. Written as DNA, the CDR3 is TGTGCCAGCAGCCCCCAGGGACTAGCGGGAGTGAATGAGCAGTTCTTC.

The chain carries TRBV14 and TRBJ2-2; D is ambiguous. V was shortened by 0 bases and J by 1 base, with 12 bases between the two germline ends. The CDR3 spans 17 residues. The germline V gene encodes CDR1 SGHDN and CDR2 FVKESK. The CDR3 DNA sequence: TGTGCCAGCAGCCAAGACCTTGGGCAGTTGAACACCGGGGAGCTGTTTTTT. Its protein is CASSQDLGQLNTGELFF. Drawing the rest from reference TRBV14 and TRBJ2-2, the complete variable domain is EAGVTQFPSHSVIEKGQTVTLRCDPISGHDNLYWYRRVMGKEIKFLLHFVKESKQDESGMPNNRFLAERTGGTYSTLKVQPAELEDSGVYFCASSQDLGQLNTGELFFGEGSRLTVL.